Following are 26 T cell receptor beta chains from one sample sequenced in a study of CD8 T cells in Susac syndrome. RNA was extracted with the RNeasy kit, and a quantity of 0.5 to 1 ug was reverse transcribed using random hexamers. A single record per CDR3 protein comes from TCRdb applying MiXCR to the immunoSEQ multiplex PCR reads. The profile covers 180,000 or so distinct CDR3 sequences, with around 95% appearing a single time and under 0.12% taken by the ten largest. The sample consisted of CD4+ T cells from PBMCs. The source is a human donor in good health.

The rearrangement uses TRBV20-1 and TRBJ1-5, with D perhaps matching TRBD1 (5 bases). There are 14 residues in the CDR3. Germline V lookup: CDR1 DFQATT, CDR2 SNEGSKA (reference sequence). The ends were cut back, 7 bases at V and 1 base at J, with 14 bases in the middle. The CDR3: CSVDVGVSNQPQHF. The CDR3 region has the DNA TGCAGTGTAGACGTGGGGGTGAGCAATCAGCCCCAGCATTTT.

The chain couples TRBV13 to TRBJ2-7; D gene ambiguous. CDR3 length equals 13 residues. CDR1 is PRHDT and CDR2 is FYEKMQ in the germline V gene (reference sequence). V lost 6 bases, J lost 2 bases, and 11 bases lay in between. For the CDR3, the DNA is TGTGCCAGCAGTTGGAGTGCCACCTACGAGCAGTACGTC. It specifies CASSWSATYEQYV.

This chain uses TRBV3-1 with TRBJ1-5; no definite D call. Germline V gene lookup returns CDR1 LGHDT and CDR2 YNNKEL (reference sequence). This CDR3 is built from 16 residues. Trimming took 1 base from V and 2 from J, leaving 12 bases between them. The CDR3 sequence: CASSQGGPAGNQPQHF. The CDR3, as DNA: TGTGCCAGCAGCCAAGGGGGTCCGGCGGGCAATCAGCCCCAGCATTTT.

The chain combines TRBV29-1 with TRBJ1-2; a weak D match, TRBD1 (6 bases). The CDR3 covers 13 residues. Trimming took off 2 bases at V and 2 bases at J, with 9 bases between the two ends. Germline CDR1 SQVTM, CDR2 ANQGSEA. The CDR3, as DNA: TGCAGCGTTGAAACAGGGAACAACTATGGCTACACCTTC. The encoded protein is CSVETGNNYGYTF.

V gene TRBV27 combines with J gene TRBJ2-2; 8 bases are a match to TRBD2. V dropped 5 bases and J dropped 4; count of bases not matched to a gene: 9. Germline CDR1 MNHEY, CDR2 SMNVEV (reference sequence). The CDR3 length is 16 residues. CDR3 nucleotides: TGTGCCAGCAGTCAGCCCGGGGGGGTCGGCACCGGGGAGCTGTTTTTT. This sequence encodes CASSQPGGVGTGELFF.

This clonotype was detected once. The chain has TRBV5-1 and TRBJ2-2, with 8 positions matching TRBD1. Germline-derived CDR1 and CDR2 are SGHRS and YFSETQ. Unmatched junction bases numbered 2, after V lost 0 bases and J lost 1 base. This CDR3 has 16 residues. The CDR3 spells CASSLGGTGNTGELFF. In DNA form, the CDR3 reads TGCGCCAGCAGCTTGGGCGGGACAGGGAACACCGGGGAGCTGTTTTTT.

This sequence joins TRBV2 and TRBJ1-2; unclear D gene. V was shortened by 5 bases and J by 6 bases, with 13 bases between the two germline ends. This CDR3 has 13 residues. Germline CDR1 and CDR2: SNHLY and FYNNEI. The CDR3 sequence: CASSIGPSDGYTF. CDR3 bases: TGTGCCAGCAGTATAGGGCCGTCCGATGGCTACACCTTC.

The chain carries TRBV2 and TRBJ2-7, with TRBD1 matching 7 bases. With V trimmed by 5 bases and J by 6 bases, 10 bases remained unmatched. The CDR3 has 14 residues. Germline lookup yields CDR1 SNHLY and CDR2 FYNNEI. CDR3 sequence reads: CASSLLRQGREQYF. The CDR3 DNA reads TGTGCCAGCAGTCTCCTTCGACAGGGCCGCGAGCAGTACTTC.

The V and J genes are TRBV29-1 and TRBJ1-1; possible D gene TRBD1, 5 bases. V lost 7 bases to trimming and J lost 3 bases, with 15 bases between them. Germline V gene lookup returns CDR1 SQVTM and CDR2 ANQGSEA. This CDR3 spans 13 amino acids. CDR3 region: CSGGKFRDTEAFF. The CDR3 bases are TGCAGCGGGGGCAAGTTCAGAGACACTGAAGCTTTCTTT.

The CDR3 reads CASSQDTNIVGGYTF. CDR3 sequence (DNA): TGCGCCAGCAGCCAAGACACTAACATAGTGGGAGGCTACACCTTC. The chain has TRBV4-3 and TRBJ1-2, with D hard to call. With 0 bases removed from V and 8 bases from J, the gap between germline ends came to 16 bases. The CDR3 runs to 15 residues. Germline values: CDR1 LGHNA, CDR2 YSLEER.

V usage is TRBV25-1 and J usage is TRBJ1-2; D call uncertain. CDR3 length: 13 residues. Trimming removed 2 bases from V and 8 bases from J, with 12 bases in between. The germline gives CDR1 MGHDK, CDR2 SYGVNS. The CDR3 DNA sequence: TGTGCCAGCAGTGAACGGGGAATTCCGGGCTACACCTTC. Amino acid sequence: CASSERGIPGYTF.

The chain is built from TRBV7-9 and TRBJ2-1; D gene unclear. CDR1 SEHNR and CDR2 FQNEAQ come from the germline V gene (reference sequence). There are 12 residues in the CDR3. V gave up 3 bases and J gave up 5 bases, with 5 bases separating them. CDR3 sequence (DNA): TGTGCCAGCAGCTTTGGAAACAATGAGCAGTTCTTC. The encoded protein is CASSFGNNEQFF. The variable domain in full, completed from reference TRBV7-9 and TRBJ2-1, reads DTGVSQNPRHKITKRGQNVTFRCDPISEHNRLYWYRQTLGQGPEFLTYFQNEAQLEKSRLLSDRFSAERPKGSFSTLEIQRTEQGDSAMYLCASSFGNNEQFFGPGTRLTVL.

This clonotype appeared once. This chain joins TRBV27 and TRBJ1-4; no definite D call. This CDR3 is built from 13 residues. Between the trimmed V and J ends, which lost 9 bases and 0 bases, there was a span of 8 bases. From germline, CDR1 is MNHEY and CDR2 SMNVEV (reference sequence). The CDR3: CASRTATNEKLFF. CDR3 DNA sequence: TGTGCCAGTCGGACGGCAACTAATGAAAAACTGTTTTTT.

The gene calls are TRBV20-1 and TRBJ2-1; 15 nucleotides align to TRBD2. Germline CDR1 is DFQATT and CDR2 is SNEGSKA (reference sequence). Trimming at V came to 3 bases and at J to 7 bases, leaving 4 bases not matched to a gene. The CDR3 sequence is 15 residues long. The CDR3 here is CSASEGTSGRNEQFF. CDR3 coding DNA: TGCAGTGCTAGTGAGGGGACTAGCGGGAGGAATGAGCAGTTCTTC.

The J gene is TRBJ1-1, the V gene TRBV15; D possibly corresponds to TRBD1 (5 bases). Germline loops: CDR1 LNHNV, CDR2 YYDKDF (reference sequence). The V and J ends lost 1 base and 2 bases respectively, with 8 bases between them. CDR3 size: 14 residues. DNA of the CDR3: TGTGCCACCAGCAGAGGACAGCTCAACACTGAAGCTTTCTTT. It encodes CATSRGQLNTEAFF.

The chain joins TRBV5-1 to TRBJ2-3; 10 nucleotides line up with TRBD1. Trimming removed 5 bases from V and 5 bases from J; junction bases left unmatched: 5. The CDR3 is 14 residues long. CDR1 is SGHRS and CDR2 is YFSETQ in the germline V gene. CDR3 in DNA: TGCGCCAGCAGGTTCCGGGACAGGGGAGATACGCAGTATTTT. Translation gives CASRFRDRGDTQYF.

This clonotype was counted only a few times. This chain links TRBV20-1 with TRBJ1-6; 8 nucleotides align to TRBD1. This CDR3 comprises 13 residues. The V and J ends lost 5 bases and 7 bases, in that order; junction bases with no gene match: 4. Per the germline V gene, CDR1 is DFQATT and CDR2 is SNEGSKA (reference sequence). The DNA for the CDR3 is TGCAGTGCTTCGGACAGGGACAATTCACCCCTCCACTTT. It is translated as CSASDRDNSPLHF.

The chain is built from TRBV5-4 and TRBJ1-4; 8 bases match TRBD1. Germline CDR1 reads SGHNT; CDR2 reads YYREEE (reference sequence). The CDR3 covers 15 residues. V lost 2 bases to trimming and J lost 5 bases; unmatched junction nucleotides: 5. Here the CDR3 DNA reads TGTGCCAGCAGCTTCCCCGGACAGGGCAATGAAAAACTGTTTTTT. Protein product: CASSFPGQGNEKLFF.

The chain carries TRBV7-9 and TRBJ1-6, with D perhaps matching TRBD1 (6 bases). Germline loops: CDR1 SEHNR, CDR2 FQNEAQ (reference sequence). The length of the CDR3 is 15 residues. With 4 bases removed from V and 6 bases from J, the gap between germline ends came to 13 bases. Here the CDR3 reads CASSSRTAINSPLHF. CDR3 sequence (DNA): TGTGCCAGCAGCTCCCGGACAGCCATTAATTCACCCCTCCACTTT.

The chain couples TRBV3-1 to TRBJ1-5; weak D call: TRBD1 (5 bases). Trimming stripped 0 bases from V and 7 bases from J, with 10 bases between. The germline gives CDR1 LGHDT, CDR2 YNNKEL (reference sequence). This CDR3 region has 14 residues. CDR3 in amino acids: CASSQDLSGQPQHF. The CDR3 bases are TGTGCCAGCAGCCAAGATCTTTCAGGGCAGCCCCAGCATTTT.

The DNA of the CDR3 is TGTGCCAGCAGAGGCCGAGCGGGATCCTACAATGAGCAGTTCTTC. Translation gives CASRGRAGSYNEQFF. V and J are TRBV25-1 and TRBJ2-1; TRBD2 matches 7 bases. Germline V gene data show CDR1 as MGHDK and CDR2 as SYGVNS. This CDR3 contains 15 residues. The ends lost 6 bases at V and 1 base at J; junction bases unmatched: 6.

The chain recombines TRBV13 with TRBJ2-3, with TRBD1 matching 9 bases. The CDR3 length is 18 residues. V dropped 8 bases and J dropped 5; count of bases not matched to a gene: 20. Germline V gene lookup returns CDR1 PRHDT and CDR2 FYEKMQ (reference sequence). The CDR3 region is CASRGTGSRAEVGDTQYF. The CDR3 DNA reads TGTGCCAGCCGCGGGACAGGGAGTAGGGCGGAGGTCGGAGATACGCAGTATTTT.

The rearrangement uses TRBV3-1 and TRBJ2-5; D gene uncertain. Trimming shortened V by 1 base and J by 7 bases, and 7 bases separated the two germline ends. Germline CDR1 is LGHDT and CDR2 is YNNKEL (reference sequence). This CDR3 has 12 amino acids. The CDR3 protein is CASSQGLGTQYF. The CDR3 DNA follows: TGTGCCAGCAGCCAAGGTTTGGGGACCCAGTACTTC.

This chain connects TRBV5-1 to TRBJ2-6; TRBD2 matches at 7 bases. The V gene's germline CDR1 is SGHRS and CDR2 YFSETQ. V gave up 5 bases and J gave up 2 bases; unmatched junction bases: 4. This CDR3 is built from 15 residues. CDR3: CASSSGGTGANVLTF. Written as DNA, the CDR3 is TGCGCCAGCAGTTCGGGGGGAACTGGGGCCAACGTCCTGACTTTC.

Only one count was recorded for this clonotype. The rearrangement links TRBV7-2 to TRBJ1-1; 8 positions agree with TRBD1. The CDR3 contains 16 residues. V was pared by 2 bases and J by 1 base, with 6 bases of the junction left unmatched. Germline CDR1 is SGHTA and CDR2 is FQGNSA. CDR3 in DNA: TGTGCCAGCAGCTTAACATCCGGACAGGGGAACACTGAAGCTTTCTTT. It codes for CASSLTSGQGNTEAFF.

This chain links TRBV18 with TRBJ2-5; 9 bases are a match to TRBD1. Germline CDR1 reads KGHSH; CDR2 reads LQKENI. V dropped 4 bases and J dropped 4; count of bases not matched to a gene: 10. CDR3 length: 16 amino acids. The CDR3 sequence is CASSRRDREVGETQYF. DNA of the CDR3: TGTGCCAGCTCACGCCGGGACAGGGAGGTGGGAGAGACCCAGTACTTC. The whole variable domain, filled in from reference TRBV18 and TRBJ2-5, reads NAGVMQNPRHLVRRRGQEARLRCSPMKGHSHVYWYRQLPEEGLKFMVYLQKENIIDESGMPKERFSAEFPKEGPSILRIQQVVRGDSAAYFCASSRRDREVGETQYFGPGTRLLVL.